This T cell receptor (beta chain) is drawn from a study of blood T cell repertoires in COVID-19. About the study: COVID-19 samples from acute and convalescent phases originated in the United States, Italy and Spain.

Study processing details: Amplification of reference gene primers was used by the study to estimate nucleated cell counts. The repertoire was sequenced with immunoSEQ multiplex PCR; TCRdb's copy has only in-frame clones and lacks some. V and J calls plus clone size are reproduced from that table; the DNA served to infer D and trimming. The sample gives 250,000 to 300,000 clones, roughly 87% of which show up once; 4% to 5% is in the top ten. V lost 8 bases to trimming and J lost 9 bases; unmatched junction nucleotides: 15. This CDR3 comprises 15 residues. Per the germline V gene, CDR1 is SGHAT and CDR2 is FQNNGV.

Sequencing was carried out using peripheral blood. The chain recombines TRBV11-2 with TRBJ2-1; 8 nucleotides line up with TRBD1. The receptor was derived from a woman aged 40 to 50 who had recovered from COVID-19. The CDR3 nucleotides are TGTGCCAGCTCCCAGGGGGCTGTAATAGACCTTGAGCAGTTCTTC. This translates into CASSQGAVIDLEQFF.